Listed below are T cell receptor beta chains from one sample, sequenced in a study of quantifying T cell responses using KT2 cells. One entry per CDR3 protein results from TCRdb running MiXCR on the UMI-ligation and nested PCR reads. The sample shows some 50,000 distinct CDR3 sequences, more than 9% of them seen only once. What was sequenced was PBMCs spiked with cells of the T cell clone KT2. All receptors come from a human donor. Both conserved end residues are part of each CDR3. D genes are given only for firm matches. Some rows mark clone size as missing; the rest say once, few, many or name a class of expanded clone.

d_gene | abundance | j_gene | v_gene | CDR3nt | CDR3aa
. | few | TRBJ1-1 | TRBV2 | TGTGCCAGCAGTCCACAGGAGAACACTGAAGCTTTCTTT | CASSPQENTEAFF
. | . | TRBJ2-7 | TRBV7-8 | TGTGCCAGCAGCTCTGAGCTCCTCTCCTACGAGCAGTACTTC | CASSSELLSYEQYF
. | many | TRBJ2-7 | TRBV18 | TGTGCCAGCTCACCACTGCCGACGGGCCGGAGGGCCTACGAGCAGTACTTC | CASSPLPTGRRAYEQYF
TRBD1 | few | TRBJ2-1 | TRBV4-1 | TGCGCCAACCGGGACAGGAACAATGAGCAGTTCTTC | CANRDRNNEQFF
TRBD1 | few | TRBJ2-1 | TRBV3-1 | TGTGCCAGCAGCCAAGTCGATGGGACAGGACAGTTCTTC | CASSQVDGTGQFF
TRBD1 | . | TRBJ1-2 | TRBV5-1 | TGCGCCAGCAGCTTGGGCCAGGGGGCTTTCCAGTATGGCTACACCTTC | CASSLGQGAFQYGYTF
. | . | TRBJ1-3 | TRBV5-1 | TGCGCCAGCAGCTTGGCAGCCTCTGGAAACACCATATATTTT | CASSLAASGNTIYF
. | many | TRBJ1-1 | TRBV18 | TGTGCCAGCTCACCACCATCCGCGCCCTCAAGGACGGCTTTCTTT | CASSPPSAPSRTAFF
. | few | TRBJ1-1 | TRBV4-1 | TGCGCCAGCAGCCAAGAGGACAGTATGAACACTGAAGCTTTCTTT | CASSQEDSMNTEAFF
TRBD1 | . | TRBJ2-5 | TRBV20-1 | TGCAGTGCTAGAGATTCATGGACAGGGGTAGAGACCCAGTACTTC | CSARDSWTGVETQYF
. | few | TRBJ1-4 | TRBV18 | TGTGCCAGCTCACTAGCAACTAATGAAAAACTGTTTTTT | CASSLATNEKLFF
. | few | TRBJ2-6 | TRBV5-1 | TGCGCCAGCAGCCAGACGTTGAGGGGTCTTGGGGCCAACGTCCTGACTTTC | CASSQTLRGLGANVLTF
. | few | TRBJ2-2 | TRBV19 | TGTGCCAGTAGTAAGCAGGGTATCGGGGAGCTGTTTTTT | CASSKQGIGELFF
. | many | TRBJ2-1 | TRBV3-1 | TGTGCCAGCAGCCAAGATGGGGGAGATGAGCAGTTCTTC | CASSQDGGDEQFF
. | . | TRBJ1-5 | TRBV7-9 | TGTGCCAGCAGCCACGACACCTTCAATCAGCCCCAGCATTTT | CASSHDTFNQPQHF
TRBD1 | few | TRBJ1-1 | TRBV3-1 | TGTGCCAGCAGCCAAGCTGGACAGGCTGGTAAAGCTTTCTTT | CASSQAGQAGKAFF
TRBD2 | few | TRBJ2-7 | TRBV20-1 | TGCAGTGCTAGAGATATTGGGAGCGGGAGGCCCTACGAGCAGTACTTC | CSARDIGSGRPYEQYF
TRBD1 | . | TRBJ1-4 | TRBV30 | TGTGCCGGACGGGACAGGGGATATGAAAAACTGTTTTTT | CAGRDRGYEKLFF
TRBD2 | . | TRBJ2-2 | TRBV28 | TGTGCCAGCAGCTCACTAGCGGGGGGTTTCCGCACCGGGGAGCTGTTTTTT | CASSSLAGGFRTGELFF
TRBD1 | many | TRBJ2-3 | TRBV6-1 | TGTGCCAGCAGATTGGGGGACAGGGGGCATCTCGGCACAGATACGCAGTATTTT | CASRLGDRGHLGTDTQYF
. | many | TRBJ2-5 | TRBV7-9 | TGTGCCAGCAGCCTCCGGAACGACGGGGAGACCCAGTACTTC | CASSLRNDGETQYF
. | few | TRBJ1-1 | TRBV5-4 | TGTGCCAGCAGCCTACCACAGGGGAACACTGAAGCTTTCTTT | CASSLPQGNTEAFF
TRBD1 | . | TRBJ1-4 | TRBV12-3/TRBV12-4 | TGTGCCAGCTGCAGGGGGGGTGAAAAACTGTTTTTT | CASCRGGEKLFF
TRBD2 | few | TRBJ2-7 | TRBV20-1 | TGCAGTGCTAGAGCTGGCGGGGGCTCCTACGAGCAGTACTTC | CSARAGGGSYEQYF
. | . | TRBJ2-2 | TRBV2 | TGTGCCAGCAATAAGGAGAGTAACGGGGAGCTGTTTTTT | CASNKESNGELFF
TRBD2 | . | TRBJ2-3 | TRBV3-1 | TGTGCCAGCAGCCTATTTGGACTAGCGGGGGGGCTCACAGATACGCAGTATTTT | CASSLFGLAGGLTDTQYF
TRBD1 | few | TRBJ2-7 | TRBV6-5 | TGTGCCAGCAGTGCAACTACCGGGACAGGGAAACACGAGCAGTACTTC | CASSATTGTGKHEQYF
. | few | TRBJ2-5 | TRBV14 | TGTGCCAGCAGCCAAGATTTGCAGGGGAAGACCCAGTACTTC | CASSQDLQGKTQYF
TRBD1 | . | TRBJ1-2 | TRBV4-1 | TGCGCCAGCAGCACCGAACAGGGGGCACTTGGCCCTTCGCTCTATGGCTACACCTTC | CASSTEQGALGPSLYGYTF
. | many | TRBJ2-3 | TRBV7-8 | TGTGCCAGCACGATATACGATACGCAGTATTTT | CASTIYDTQYF
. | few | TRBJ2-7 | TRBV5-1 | TGCGCCAGCAGCTTGTTGGCGGGTTTTTTCTACGAGCAGTACTTC | CASSLLAGFFYEQYF
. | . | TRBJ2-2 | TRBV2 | TGTGCCAGCAGTCGCAGGGCGAACACCGGGGAGCTGTTTTTT | CASSRRANTGELFF
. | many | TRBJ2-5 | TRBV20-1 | TGCAGTGCCCTAGCTGGAGAGACCCAGTACTTC | CSALAGETQYF
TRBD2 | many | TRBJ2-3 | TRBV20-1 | TGCAGTGCTAGTCAGGGACTAATCAGCACAGATACGCAGTATTTT | CSASQGLISTDTQYF
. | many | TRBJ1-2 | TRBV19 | TGTGCCAGTAGTACGACACAGAACTATGGCTACACCTTC | CASSTTQNYGYTF
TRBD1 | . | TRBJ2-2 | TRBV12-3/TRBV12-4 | TGTGCCAGCAGCCTGTCTCCGGGACAGGGTGGTCCCGGGGAGCTGTTTTTT | CASSLSPGQGGPGELFF
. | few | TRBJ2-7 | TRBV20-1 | TGCAGTGCCCAATCCTACGAGCAGTACTTC | CSAQSYEQYF
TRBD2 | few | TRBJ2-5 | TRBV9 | TGTGCCAGCAGCGTAGGACTAGCGGGCGAAGAGACCCAGTACTTC | CASSVGLAGEETQYF
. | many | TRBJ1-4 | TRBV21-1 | TGTGCCAGCAGCAATAATCGGTTGACTAATGAAAAACTGTTTTTT | CASSNNRLTNEKLFF
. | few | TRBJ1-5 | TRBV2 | TGTGCCAGCAGTGACAGCCACGGGGGGCCCCAGCATTTT | CASSDSHGGPQHF
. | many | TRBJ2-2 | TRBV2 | TGTGCCAGCAGTGATCCCGGGTATGGCACCGGGGAGCTGTTTTTT | CASSDPGYGTGELFF
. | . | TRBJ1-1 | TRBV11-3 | TGTGCCAGCAGCTTAGATCGTTTTGGGGGACCAATAGATACTGAAGCTTTCTTT | CASSLDRFGGPIDTEAFF
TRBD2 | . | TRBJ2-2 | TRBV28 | TGTGCCAGCAGCCCCGGGACTAGCTTCTACACCGGGGAGCTGTTTTTT | CASSPGTSFYTGELFF
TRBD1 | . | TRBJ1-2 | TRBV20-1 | TGCAGTTCATTCTCGTGGGACAGGGTTGGTTACACCTTC | CSSFSWDRVGYTF
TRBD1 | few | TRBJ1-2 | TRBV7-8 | TGTGCCAGCAGCTTAGGGGCGTTAGGGGGCAATGGCTACACCTTC | CASSLGALGGNGYTF
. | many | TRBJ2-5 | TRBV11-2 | TGTGCCAGCAGCTTTTTACGACTCCGCCGGACCCAGTACTTC | CASSFLRLRRTQYF
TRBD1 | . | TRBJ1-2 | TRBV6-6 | TGTGCCAGCAGTCCCTCCGGGACAGGACGCCGGTACCTAGGCTACACCTTC | CASSPSGTGRRYLGYTF
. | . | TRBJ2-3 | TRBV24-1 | TGTGCCACCAGTGCTGCTGACAGACCCACAGATACGCAGTATTTT | CATSAADRPTDTQYF
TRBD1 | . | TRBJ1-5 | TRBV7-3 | TGTGCCAGCAGCGTGGACAGGGGTCAGCCCCAGCATTTT | CASSVDRGQPQHF
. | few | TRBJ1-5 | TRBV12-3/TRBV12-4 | TGTGCCAGCAGTCTCAGGGAGGGGGTGGGAGCCCAGCATTTT | CASSLREGVGAQHF
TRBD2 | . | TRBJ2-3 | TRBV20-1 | TGCAGTGCTAGAGATCGAGGACTAGGGTTGATCAGCACAGATACGCAGTATTTT | CSARDRGLGLISTDTQYF
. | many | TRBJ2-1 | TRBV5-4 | TGTGCCAGCAGCCATACAGGTTTGCCCTACAATGAGCAGTTCTTC | CASSHTGLPYNEQFF
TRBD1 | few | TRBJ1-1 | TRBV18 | TGTGCCAGCTCACCCGGACAGGGGGCTTCGAACACTGAAGCTTTCTTT | CASSPGQGASNTEAFF
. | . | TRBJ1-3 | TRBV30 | TGTGCCTTAATCTCCGGACCCGGAAACACCATATATTTT | CALISGPGNTIYF
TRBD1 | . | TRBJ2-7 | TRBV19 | TGTGCCAGTAGGGCGGACAGGGTGACGGGCGAGCAGTACTTC | CASRADRVTGEQYF
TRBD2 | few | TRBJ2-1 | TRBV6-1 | TGTGCCAGCAGTGTCGGGCGGGAGAGGGATGAGCAGTTCTTC | CASSVGRERDEQFF
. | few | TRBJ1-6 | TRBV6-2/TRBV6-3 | TGTGCCAGCAGAAAGGCTTCCGGGGTAACCCTCCACTTT | CASRKASGVTLHF
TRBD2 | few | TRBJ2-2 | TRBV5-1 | TGCGCCAGCAGCTTGGGACTAGCGGACTACACCGGGGAGCTGTTTTTT | CASSLGLADYTGELFF
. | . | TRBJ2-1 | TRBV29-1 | TGCAGCGTTGACAGGGCTAATGATGAGCAGTTCTTC | CSVDRANDEQFF